The 8 T cell receptor beta chains in this list originate from one sample, sequenced in a study of T cells in Graves' hyperthyroidism and ophthalmopathy. Amplified TCR beta CDR3 regions derived from RNA transcripts. HTBI primers drove first-round RT-PCR of the TCR CDR3. TCRdb reanalysed the multiplex PCR reads using MiXCR and keeps one entry per CDR3 protein. The table lists around 580,000 distinct CDR3 sequences, about 45% of them singletons. Sequencing input: peripheral blood or thyroid tissue (not recorded which). Source of these receptors: a woman aged 18-29 years with Graves' hyperthyroidism.

The rearrangement links TRBV7-2 to TRBJ2-7, with 8 nucleotides matching TRBD2. Germline trimming cut 1 base from V and 3 bases from J; bases unmatched to any gene: 8. The germline V gene has CDR1 SGHTA and CDR2 FQGNSA. The CDR3 sequence is 16 residues long. In DNA, the CDR3 is TGTGCCAGCAGCTTAGGAGCGGGAGCCAAACGCTACGAGCAGTACTTC. Encoded protein: CASSLGAGAKRYEQYF. Complete variable domain (other parts from reference TRBV7-2 and TRBJ2-7): GAGVSQSPSNKVTEKGKDVELRCDPISGHTALYWYRQSLGQGLEFLIYFQGNSAPDKSGLPSDRFSAERTGGSVSTLTIQRTQQEDSAVYLCASSLGAGAKRYEQYFGPGTRLTVT.

V usage is TRBV10-3 and J usage is TRBJ2-1, with D perhaps TRBD2 (5 bases). Germline-derived CDR1 and CDR2 are ENHRY and SYGVKD. CDR3 length: 13 amino acids. Trimming cost V 4 bases and J 5 bases, with 9 bases left between them. This CDR3 is CAISVSGDNEQFF. CDR3 sequence (DNA): TGTGCCATCAGTGTTTCCGGGGACAATGAGCAGTTCTTC.

This rearrangement joins TRBV20-1 to TRBJ2-7; no definite D call. Germline lookup yields CDR1 DFQATT and CDR2 SNEGSKA (reference sequence). CDR3 size: 14 residues. V lost 5 bases, J lost 8 bases, and 22 bases lay in between. The CDR3 nucleotides read TGCAGTGCTGGTGGATCCTGGCCTCAGCCCCAGCAGTACTTC. It is translated as CSAGGSWPQPQQYF.

The table lists this clonotype with a few counts. The chain joins TRBV30 to TRBJ2-5; D is perhaps TRBD1 (5 bases). CDR3 length equals 15 residues. Germline V lookup: CDR1 GTSNPN, CDR2 SVGIG (reference sequence). Trimming removed 0 bases at V and 5 bases at J, with 16 bases between. This CDR3 is CAWSVGVELVETQYF. CDR3 coding DNA: TGTGCCTGGAGTGTAGGGGTCGAGCTAGTGGAGACCCAGTACTTC.

This clonotype occurred many times. The rearrangement links TRBV12-3 or TRBV12-4 to TRBJ1-5; perhaps TRBD1 as D (6 bases). V shed 3 bases and J shed 1 base, with 13 bases lying between them. The CDR3 has 16 amino acids. CDR3 nucleotide sequence: TGTGCCAGCAGTTTTCAATCGGGGGCCAGCAATCAGCCCCAGCATTTT. Its protein is CASSFQSGASNQPQHF.

This chain connects TRBV12-3 or TRBV12-4 to TRBJ2-2; D possibly corresponds to TRBD1 (5 bases). V lost 6 bases, J lost 0 bases, and 17 bases lay in between. There are 17 residues in the CDR3. The CDR3 coding sequence is TGTGCCAGCAGCCCCAGAATGACAGTCACGAACACCGGGGAGCTGTTTTTT. Encoded protein: CASSPRMTVTNTGELFF.

This chain connects TRBV20-1 to TRBJ1-1, with 10 nucleotides matching TRBD1. The J segment lost 10 bases and the V segment lost 2 bases, leaving 4 bases of the junction unmatched. The CDR3 length is 12 residues. Looked up from germline, CDR1 is DFQATT and CDR2 is SNEGSKA (reference sequence). The CDR3 DNA reads TGCAGTGCTAGATCCGGGGACAGGGGAGCTTTCTTT. This translates into CSARSGDRGAFF.

The chain links TRBV9 to TRBJ1-4; 7 positions agree with TRBD2. The better agreement between TRBJ2-3 and the DNA end casts doubt on the J call. Germline assignment: CDR1 SGDLS and CDR2 YYNGEE. The CDR3 length is 13 residues. CDR3 nucleotides: TGTGCCAGCGCGGGGAGGGGCCCAGATACGCAGTATTTT. Residues: CASAGRGPDTQYF.